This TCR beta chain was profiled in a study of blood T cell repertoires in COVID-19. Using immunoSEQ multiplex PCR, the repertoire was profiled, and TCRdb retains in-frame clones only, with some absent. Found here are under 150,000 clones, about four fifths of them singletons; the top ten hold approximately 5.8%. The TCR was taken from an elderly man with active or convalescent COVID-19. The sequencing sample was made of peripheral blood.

The CDR3 DNA reads as TGTGCCAGCAGCTTCCGACTAGCAATGGAGACCCAGTACTTC. Residues: CASSFRLAMETQYF. The J gene is TRBJ2-5, the V gene TRBV7-2, with TRBD2 matching over 7 bases. Unmatched junction bases numbered 6, after V lost 3 bases and J lost 5 bases. The CDR3 has 14 residues. Per germline, CDR1 SGHTA and CDR2 FQGNSA. The full variable domain, with the rest looked up from reference TRBV7-2 and TRBJ2-5, is GAGVSQSPSNKVTEKGKDVELRCDPISGHTALYWYRQSLGQGLEFLIYFQGNSAPDKSGLPSDRFSAERTGGSVSTLTIQRTQQEDSAVYLCASSFRLAMETQYFGPGTRLLVL.